This note documents a single T cell receptor beta chain sequence. Its antigen is not known. The CDR3 is made up of 15 amino acids. In germline, CDR1 is SGHNT, CDR2 YENEEA. Trimming pared 3 bases from V and 5 bases from J, leaving 13 bases between. This entry is derived from a study of T cell responses to AZD1222 COVID-19 vaccine. Broader study findings: Every sample of the repertoires postdated the peak T cell response. White British ancestry dominated among donors, who included more females, and clonal diversity was possibly underestimated.

Sequencing used immunoSEQ multiplex PCR; TCRdb keeps in-frame clones, though not all of them. Here the sample spans around 130,000 clones, 91% being singletons. The sample in question was peripheral blood, obtained on day 0 of AZD1222 vaccination. The sequence derives from an adult in good health. V is TRBV11-3 and J is TRBJ2-2; D is perhaps TRBD1 or TRBD2 (5 bases each). The CDR3 DNA is TGTGCCAGCAGCTTCAACGGGGCCAAGACCGGGGAGCTGTTTTTT. Translating gives CASSFNGAKTGELFF.